The T cell receptor (beta chain) under discussion was sequenced for a study of blood T cell repertoires in COVID-19. The CDR3 contains 12 residues. The germline V and J ends were trimmed by 4 bases and 6 bases, with 7 bases remaining between them. Germline V lookup: CDR1 SGHDN, CDR2 FVKESK. Authors' analysis steps: Reference gene primer amplification gave nucleated cell count estimates. TCRdb's table, derived via immunoSEQ multiplex PCR, lists solely in-frame clones and lacks some. That table furnishes V, J and clone size, whereas the DNA furnished D and trimming. This sample carries under 100,000 clones, 75% to 90% of them seen once, and the ten largest clones take 5.2%.

The rearrangement links TRBV14 to TRBJ2-1; no clear D. The TCR comes from a man aged 55 to 70 with COVID-19, enrolled during active disease. Material for sequencing was peripheral blood. Written as DNA, the CDR3 is TGTGCCAGCAGCCCTCTGTCCAATGAGCAGTTCTTC. Its protein product is CASSPLSNEQFF. Complete variable domain (other parts from reference TRBV14 and TRBJ2-1): EAGVTQFPSHSVIEKGQTVTLRCDPISGHDNLYWYRRVMGKEIKFLLHFVKESKQDESGMPNNRFLAERTGGTYSTLKVQPAELEDSGVYFCASSPLSNEQFFGPGTRLTVL.